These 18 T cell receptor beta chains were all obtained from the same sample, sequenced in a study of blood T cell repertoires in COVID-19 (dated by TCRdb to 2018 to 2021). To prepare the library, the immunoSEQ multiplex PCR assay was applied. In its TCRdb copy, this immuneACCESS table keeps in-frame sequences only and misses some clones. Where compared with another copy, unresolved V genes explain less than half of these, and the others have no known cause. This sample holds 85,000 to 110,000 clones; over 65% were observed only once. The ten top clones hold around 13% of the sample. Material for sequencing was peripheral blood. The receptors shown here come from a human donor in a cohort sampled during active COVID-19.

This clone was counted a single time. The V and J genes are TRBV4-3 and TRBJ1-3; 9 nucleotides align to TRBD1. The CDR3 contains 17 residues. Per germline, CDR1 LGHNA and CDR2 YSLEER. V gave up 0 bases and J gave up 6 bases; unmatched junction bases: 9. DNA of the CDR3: TGCGCCAGCAGCCAAGATCCGGACAGGGGTTTTTTAAACACCATATATTTT. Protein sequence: CASSQDPDRGFLNTIYF.

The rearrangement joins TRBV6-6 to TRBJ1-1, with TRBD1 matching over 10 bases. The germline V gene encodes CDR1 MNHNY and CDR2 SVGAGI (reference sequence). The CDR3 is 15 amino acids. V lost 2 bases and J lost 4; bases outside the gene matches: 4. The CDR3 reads CASSYRGTGATEAFF. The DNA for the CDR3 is TGTGCCAGCAGTTACAGGGGGACAGGGGCCACTGAAGCTTTCTTT.

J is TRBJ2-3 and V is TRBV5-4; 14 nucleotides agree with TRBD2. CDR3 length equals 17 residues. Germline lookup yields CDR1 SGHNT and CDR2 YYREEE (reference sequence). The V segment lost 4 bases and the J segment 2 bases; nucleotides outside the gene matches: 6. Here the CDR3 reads CASSRRLAGGPTDTQYF. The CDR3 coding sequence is TGTGCCAGCAGCCGAAGACTAGCGGGGGGGCCCACAGATACGCAGTATTTT. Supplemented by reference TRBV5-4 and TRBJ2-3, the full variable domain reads ETGVTQSPTHLIKTRGQQVTLRCSSQSGHNTVSWYQQALGQGPQFIFQYYREEENGRGNFPPRFSGLQFPNYSSELNVNALELDDSALYLCASSRRLAGGPTDTQYFGPGTRLTVL.

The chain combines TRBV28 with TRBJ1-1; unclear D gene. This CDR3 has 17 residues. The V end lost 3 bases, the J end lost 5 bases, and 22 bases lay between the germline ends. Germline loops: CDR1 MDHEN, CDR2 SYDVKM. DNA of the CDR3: TGTGCCAGCAGTTTTCGAGGGTCTCCCTACGTCGGTACTGAAGCTTTCTTT. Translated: CASSFRGSPYVGTEAFF.

The CDR3 DNA reads as TGTGCCAGCAGCGCCTCCGGGACAGGGGGCTTTGAGACCCAGTACTTC. It yields the protein CASSASGTGGFETQYF. V usage is TRBV5-4 and J usage is TRBJ2-5; 12 bases are a match to TRBD1. The junction had 9 bases not matched to a gene; V was cut back by 4 bases and J by 5 bases. Germline V CDR1 and CDR2: SGHNT, YYREEE (reference sequence). This CDR3 has 16 amino acids.

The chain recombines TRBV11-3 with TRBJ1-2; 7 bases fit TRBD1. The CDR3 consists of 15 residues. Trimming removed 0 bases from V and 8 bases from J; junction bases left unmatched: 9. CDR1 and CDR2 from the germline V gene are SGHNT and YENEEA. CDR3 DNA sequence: TGTGCCAGCAGCTTAGACCCCACAGGGGCTGGGGGCTACACCTTC. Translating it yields CASSLDPTGAGGYTF.

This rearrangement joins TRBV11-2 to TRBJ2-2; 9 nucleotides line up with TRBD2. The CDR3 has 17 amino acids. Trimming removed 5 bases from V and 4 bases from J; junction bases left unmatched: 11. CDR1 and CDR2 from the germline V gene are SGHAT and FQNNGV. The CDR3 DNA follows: TGTGCCAGCAGCCCCCGCAGCGGGGGGTTCCGCACCGGGGAGCTGTTTTTT. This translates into CASSPRSGGFRTGELFF.

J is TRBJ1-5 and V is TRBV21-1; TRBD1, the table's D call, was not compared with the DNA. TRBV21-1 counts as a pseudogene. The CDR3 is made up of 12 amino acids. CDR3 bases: TGTGCCAGCAGCAAATTTGACAAGCACCAGCATTTT. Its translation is CASSKFDKHQHF.

The CDR3 region is CASSQDPGNTEAFF. The CDR3 DNA follows: TGTGCCAGCAGCCAAGATCCAGGGAACACTGAAGCTTTCTTT. This chain links TRBV4-2 with TRBJ1-1; D unclear. Looked up from germline, CDR1 is LGHNA and CDR2 is YNFKEQ. The CDR3 spans 14 residues. The V end was cut by 0 bases, the J end by 1 base, with 6 bases between.

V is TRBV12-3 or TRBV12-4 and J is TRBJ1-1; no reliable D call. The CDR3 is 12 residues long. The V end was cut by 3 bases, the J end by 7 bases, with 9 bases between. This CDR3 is CASSLIGVEAFF. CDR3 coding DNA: TGTGCCAGCAGTTTGATCGGGGTTGAAGCTTTCTTT.

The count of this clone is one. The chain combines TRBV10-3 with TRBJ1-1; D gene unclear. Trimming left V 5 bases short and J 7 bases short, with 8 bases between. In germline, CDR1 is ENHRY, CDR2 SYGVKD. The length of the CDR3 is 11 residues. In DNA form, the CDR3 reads TGTGCCATCAGTAAAAATAATGAAGCTTTCTTT. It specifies CAISKNNEAFF.

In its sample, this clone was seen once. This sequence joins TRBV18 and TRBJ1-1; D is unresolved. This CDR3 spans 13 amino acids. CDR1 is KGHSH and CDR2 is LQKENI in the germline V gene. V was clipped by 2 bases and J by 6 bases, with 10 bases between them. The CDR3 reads CASSPNFGSEAFF. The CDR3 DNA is TGTGCCAGCTCACCAAATTTCGGGTCTGAAGCTTTCTTT.

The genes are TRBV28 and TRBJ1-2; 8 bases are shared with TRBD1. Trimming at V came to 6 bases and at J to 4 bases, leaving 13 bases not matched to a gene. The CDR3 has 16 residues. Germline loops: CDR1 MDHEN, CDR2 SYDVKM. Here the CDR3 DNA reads TGTGCCAGCAGCCCCGGGACAGGCCCAATTGGCTATGGCTACACCTTC. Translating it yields CASSPGTGPIGYGYTF.

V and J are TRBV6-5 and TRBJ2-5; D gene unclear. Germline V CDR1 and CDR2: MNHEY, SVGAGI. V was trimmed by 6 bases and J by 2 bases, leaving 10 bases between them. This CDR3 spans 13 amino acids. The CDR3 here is CASSRDLQETQYF. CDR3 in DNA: TGTGCCAGCAGCCGCGATCTTCAAGAGACCCAGTACTTC.

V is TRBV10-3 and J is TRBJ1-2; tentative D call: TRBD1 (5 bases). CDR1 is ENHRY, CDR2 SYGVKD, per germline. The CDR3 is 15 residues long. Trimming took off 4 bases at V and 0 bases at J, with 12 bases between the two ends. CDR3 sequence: CAISGGGHPNYGYTF. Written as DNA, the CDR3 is TGTGCCATCAGTGGGGGCGGACACCCTAACTATGGCTACACCTTC.

The CDR3 bases are TGCAGCGTTGCCGGACAGGCGGGAAACATTCAGTACTTC. Translation: CSVAGQAGNIQYF. The V and J genes are TRBV29-1 and TRBJ2-4; 7 nucleotides align to TRBD1. The ends lost 4 bases at V and 6 bases at J; junction bases unmatched: 6. The CDR3 is 13 residues long. Germline V gene lookup returns CDR1 SQVTM and CDR2 ANQGSEA.

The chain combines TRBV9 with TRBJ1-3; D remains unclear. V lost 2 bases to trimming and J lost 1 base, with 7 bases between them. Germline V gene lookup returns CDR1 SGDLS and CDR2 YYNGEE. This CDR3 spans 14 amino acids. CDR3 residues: CASSVRESGNTIYF. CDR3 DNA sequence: TGTGCCAGCAGCGTTCGGGAGTCTGGAAACACCATATATTTT.

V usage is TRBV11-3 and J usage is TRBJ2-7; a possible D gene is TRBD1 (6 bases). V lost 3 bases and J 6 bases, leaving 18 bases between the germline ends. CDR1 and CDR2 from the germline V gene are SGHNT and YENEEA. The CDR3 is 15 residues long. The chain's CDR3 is CASSLGQGLSREQYF. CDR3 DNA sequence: TGTGCCAGCAGCTTGGGTCAGGGGCTATCGCGCGAGCAGTACTTC.